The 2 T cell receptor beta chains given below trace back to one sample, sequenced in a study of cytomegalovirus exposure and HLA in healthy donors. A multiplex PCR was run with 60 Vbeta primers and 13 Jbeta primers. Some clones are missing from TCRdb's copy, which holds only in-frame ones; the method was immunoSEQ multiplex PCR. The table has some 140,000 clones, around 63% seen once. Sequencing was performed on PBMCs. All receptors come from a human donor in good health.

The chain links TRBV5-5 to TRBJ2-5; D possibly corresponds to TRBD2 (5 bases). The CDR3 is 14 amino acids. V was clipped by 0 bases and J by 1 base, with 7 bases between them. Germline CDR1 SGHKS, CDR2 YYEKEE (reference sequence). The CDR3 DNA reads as TGTGCCAGCAGCTTGGGGGAGACCCAAGAGACCCAGTACTTC. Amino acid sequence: CASSLGETQETQYF.

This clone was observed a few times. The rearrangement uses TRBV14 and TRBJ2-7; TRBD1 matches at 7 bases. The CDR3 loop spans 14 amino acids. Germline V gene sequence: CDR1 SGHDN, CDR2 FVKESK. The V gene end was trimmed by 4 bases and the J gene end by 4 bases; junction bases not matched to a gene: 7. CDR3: CASSREGQYYEQYF. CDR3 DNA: TGTGCCAGCAGCCGAGAGGGACAGTATTACGAGCAGTACTTC.